The clone carrying this TCR beta chain showed up just a few times. This sample was included in a study of T-cell reconstitution after alpha-beta-depleted transplantation in children. The authors prepared the TCRbeta library with unique molecular identifiers. TCRdb used MiXCR to reprocess the PCR reads, holding one entry per CDR3 protein. Of about 400,000 distinct CDR3 sequences in the sample, around 20% were seen once. The sequencing here drew on PBMCs from the stem cell graft donor, taken from the stem cell graft. The sequence was obtained from a human donor who donated a stem cell graft to a child with acute myeloid leukemia.

The CDR3 DNA sequence: TGCAGTGCTAGAACTAGGACTAGCGGAGACAATGAGCAGTTCTTC. Translated: CSARTRTSGDNEQFF. The rearrangement joins TRBV20-1 to TRBJ2-1, with 10 bases identical to TRBD2. CDR3 length: 15 amino acids. Germline V lookup: CDR1 DFQATT, CDR2 SNEGSKA (reference sequence). The junction had 6 bases not matched to a gene; V was cut back by 2 bases and J by 5 bases.